This T cell receptor (beta chain) was sequenced during a study of T cells after posttransplantation cyclophosphamide. Study results and limitations: Later post-transplant blood repertoires were often dominated by donor CD8+ memory clones. Blood and skin or GI T cell repertoires showed limited TRB overlap. After PTCy, TRB diversity resembled that of CNI/methotrexate controls.

V shed 10 bases and J 4 bases; nucleotides not matched to a gene: 12. CDR1 is LNHDA, CDR2 SQIVND, per germline (reference sequence). The CDR3 runs to 14 residues. The repertoire was sequenced with immunoSEQ multiplex PCR; TCRdb's copy has only in-frame clones and lacks some. The sample has 45,000 to 60,000 clones; roughly nine tenths are singletons. Points on this clone: Its antigen is still unknown.

This TCR was recovered from a woman aged 50 to 60 in good health and a related stem cell transplant donor. The chain carries TRBV19 and TRBJ1-1; TRBD1 agrees at 7 bases. The sequenced sample consisted of PBMCs. The chain's CDR3 is CATYTGVLSTEAFF. In DNA form, the CDR3 reads TGTGCCACCTACACAGGGGTGTTGAGCACTGAAGCTTTCTTT.